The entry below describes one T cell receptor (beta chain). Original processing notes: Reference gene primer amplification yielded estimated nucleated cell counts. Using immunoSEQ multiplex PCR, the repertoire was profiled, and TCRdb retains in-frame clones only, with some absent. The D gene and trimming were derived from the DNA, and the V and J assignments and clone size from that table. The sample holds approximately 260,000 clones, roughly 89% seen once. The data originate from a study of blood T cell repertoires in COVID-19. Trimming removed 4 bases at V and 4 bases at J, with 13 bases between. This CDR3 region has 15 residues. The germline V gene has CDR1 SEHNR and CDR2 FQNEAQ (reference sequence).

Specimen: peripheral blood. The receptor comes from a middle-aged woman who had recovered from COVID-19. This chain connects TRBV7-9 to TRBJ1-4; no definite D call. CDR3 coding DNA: TGTGCCAGCAGCTCCGCCCGAGTTTATAATGAAAAACTGTTTTTT. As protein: CASSSARVYNEKLFF.